This record concerns one T cell receptor (beta chain) sequence. What it recognizes is unknown. The data are from a study of T-cell reconstitution after alpha-beta-depleted transplantation in children. General study findings and limits: Several patients had high TCRbeta diversity at day 60; it came from surviving recipient T cells and thymic progenitors. Roughly two months post-transplant, alpha-beta T cells reportedly originated from several hundred graft clones that had expanded.

Unique molecular identifiers were incorporated during preparation of the TCRbeta library. TCRdb passed the PCR reads through MiXCR, listing each CDR3 protein once. Here the sample spans a few hundred thousand distinct CDR3 sequences, about a quarter being singletons. This CDR3 comprises 15 residues. V shed 4 bases and J shed 6 bases, with 16 bases lying between them. CDR1 is LNHNV and CDR2 is YYDKDF in the germline V gene (reference sequence). The sequence came from a boy younger than two with Wiskott-Aldrich syndrome, due to receive a stem cell transplant. This chain links TRBV15 with TRBJ2-1, with a tentative D call TRBD1 (7 bases). The sequencing used PBMCs, collected before TCRalphabeta/CD19-depleted stem cell transplant. CDR3 nucleotide sequence: TGTGCCACCAGCATTTTATATCAGGGGGGCAATGAGCAGTTCTTC. Its translation is CATSILYQGGNEQFF.